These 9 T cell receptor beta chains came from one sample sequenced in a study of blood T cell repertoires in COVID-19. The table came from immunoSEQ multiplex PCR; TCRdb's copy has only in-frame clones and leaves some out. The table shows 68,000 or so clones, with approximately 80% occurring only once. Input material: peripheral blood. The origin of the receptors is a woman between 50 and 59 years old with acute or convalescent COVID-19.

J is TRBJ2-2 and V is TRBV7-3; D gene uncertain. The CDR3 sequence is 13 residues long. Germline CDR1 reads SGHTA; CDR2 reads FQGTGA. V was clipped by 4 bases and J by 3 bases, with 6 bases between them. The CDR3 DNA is TGTGCCAGCAGCTCCAGTTACACCGGGGAGCTGTTTTTT. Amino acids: CASSSSYTGELFF.

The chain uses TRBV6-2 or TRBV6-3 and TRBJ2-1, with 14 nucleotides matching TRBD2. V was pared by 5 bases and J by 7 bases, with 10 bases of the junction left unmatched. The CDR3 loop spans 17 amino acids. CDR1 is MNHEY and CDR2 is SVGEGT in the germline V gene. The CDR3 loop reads CASSHPGLAGADNEQFF. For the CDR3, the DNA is TGTGCCAGCAGTCATCCGGGACTAGCGGGAGCAGATAATGAGCAGTTCTTC.

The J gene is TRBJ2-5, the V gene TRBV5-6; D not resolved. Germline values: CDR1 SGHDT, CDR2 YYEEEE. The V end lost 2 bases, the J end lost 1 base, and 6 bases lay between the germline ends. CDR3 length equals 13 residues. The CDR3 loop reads CASSFVSQETQYF. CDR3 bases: TGTGCCAGCAGCTTTGTCAGCCAAGAGACCCAGTACTTC.

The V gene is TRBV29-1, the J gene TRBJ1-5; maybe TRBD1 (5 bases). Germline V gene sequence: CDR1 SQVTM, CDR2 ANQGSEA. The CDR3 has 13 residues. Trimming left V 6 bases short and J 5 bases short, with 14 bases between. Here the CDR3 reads CSVAAGGDQPQHF. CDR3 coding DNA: TGCAGCGTAGCGGCAGGAGGGGATCAGCCCCAGCATTTT.

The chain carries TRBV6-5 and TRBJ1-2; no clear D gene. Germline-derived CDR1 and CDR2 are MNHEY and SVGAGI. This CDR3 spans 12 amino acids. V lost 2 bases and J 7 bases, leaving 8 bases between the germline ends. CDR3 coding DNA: TGTGCCAGCAGTTACGGACTCTTTGGCTACACCTTC. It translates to CASSYGLFGYTF.

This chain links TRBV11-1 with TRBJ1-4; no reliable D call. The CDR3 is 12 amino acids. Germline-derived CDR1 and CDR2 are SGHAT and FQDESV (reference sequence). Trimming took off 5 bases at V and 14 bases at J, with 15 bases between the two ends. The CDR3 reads CASSKAAGNLFF. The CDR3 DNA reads TGTGCCAGCAGCAAGGCAGCGGGAAATCTGTTTTTT.

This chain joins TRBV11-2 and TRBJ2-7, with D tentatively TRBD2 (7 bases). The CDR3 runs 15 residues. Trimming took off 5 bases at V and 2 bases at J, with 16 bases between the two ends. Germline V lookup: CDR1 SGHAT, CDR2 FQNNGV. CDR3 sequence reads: CASSGAGHKTYEQYF. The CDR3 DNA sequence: TGTGCCAGCAGCGGAGCGGGACACAAAACCTACGAGCAGTACTTC.

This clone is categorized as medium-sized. The CDR3 protein is CASSQTRTDTQYF. As DNA, the CDR3 is TGTGCCAGCAGCCAAACGAGGACAGATACGCAGTATTTT. The chain couples TRBV16 to TRBJ2-3; D is ambiguous. Per the germline V gene, CDR1 is KGHSY and CDR2 is FQNENV. The V end lost 2 bases, the J end lost 3 bases, and 6 bases lay between the germline ends. This CDR3 has 13 amino acids.

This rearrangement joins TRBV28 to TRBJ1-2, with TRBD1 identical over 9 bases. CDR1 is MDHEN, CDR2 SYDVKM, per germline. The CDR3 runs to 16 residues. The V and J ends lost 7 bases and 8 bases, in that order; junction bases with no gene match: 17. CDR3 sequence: CASNPTPGQGPFGYTF. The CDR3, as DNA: TGTGCCAGCAACCCTACCCCGGGACAGGGCCCGTTCGGCTACACCTTC.